This TCR beta chain derives from a study of T cells in women clearing cervical HPV infection. Background on the study: Case blood was drawn when the lesion was first found; control blood after infection became undetectable.

All donors had a single incident cervical HPV16 infection, not prevalent. Dot-blot hybridization genotyped cervical HPV amplified with MY09/MY11 PCR. immunoSEQ multiplex PCR used an average of roughly 1,100 ng genomic DNA. This table comes from immunoSEQ multiplex PCR, and its TCRdb copy is limited to in-frame clones, with some not included. The repertoire shows some 37,000 clones; the top ten hold about 1.7%. As for this clone: The read falls 3 residues short of the CDR3 end, and the missing part is taken from the germline J gene.

CDR3 length: 13 amino acids. Germline CDR1 and CDR2: GTSNPN and SVGIG (reference sequence). V lost 7 bases and J lost 0; bases outside the gene matches: 5. This clonotype was sampled from a woman aged 18 to 69 with a cervical HPV16 infection that either progressed to CIN3+ or cleared (not recorded which). V is TRBV30 and J is TRBJ1-1; 7 positions match TRBD1. Sequencing was carried out using blood buffy coat. The chain's CDR3 is CAYDRAMNTEAFF. Incomplete CDR3 DNA: TGTGCCTACGACAGGGCTATGAACACTGAA.